The 30 T cell receptor beta chains below were found in one sample sequenced in a study of blood T cell repertoires in COVID-19 (dated by TCRdb to about 2020). The method behind the library was the immunoSEQ multiplex PCR assay. This immuneACCESS table, as held by TCRdb, lists in-frame sequences with V and J called but not all clones. Of the missing ones, under half trace to an unresolved V gene in checked studies; the others have no known cause. Recorded for this sample are about 180,000 clones; 79% of them occurred a single time. The top ten clones comprise roughly 8% of the sample. Sequenced: peripheral blood. Receptors originate from an older woman with COVID-19, enrolled during active disease.

In DNA, the CDR3 is TGTGCCAGCAGCTTATGGGCGGGAGGCACAGGCACAGATACGCAGTATTTT. Protein: CASSLWAGGTGTDTQYF. The chain uses TRBV7-6 and TRBJ2-3; TRBD2 agrees at 8 bases. CDR1 is SGHVS and CDR2 is FNYEAQ in the germline V gene. V lost 2 bases and J lost 1; bases outside the gene matches: 8. The CDR3 contains 17 residues.

The rearrangement links TRBV5-3 to TRBJ2-7; D is possibly TRBD1 (5 bases). TRBV5-3 is an ORF; its function is uncertain. V lost 4 bases, J lost 3 bases, and 20 bases lay in between. CDR3 length: 16 amino acids. The CDR3 reads CARSRPGIPNYYEQYV. DNA for the CDR3: TGTGCCAGAAGCCGGCCAGGGATCCCCAATTACTACGAGCAGTACGTC.

The rearrangement links TRBV28 to TRBJ2-7, with D possibly matching TRBD2 (5 bases). Trimming stripped 4 bases from V and 4 bases from J, with 38 bases between. Looked up from germline, CDR1 is MDHEN and CDR2 is SYDVKM. This CDR3 is 22 amino acids long. The CDR3 DNA follows: TGTGCCAGCAGTTCCTACCGCCTGGACTCTCCCTTCTCCCCATCTTTAGGTTACGAGCAGTACGTC. Residues: CASSSYRLDSPFSPSLGYEQYV.

The V and J genes are TRBV19 and TRBJ2-2; the match to TRBD2 covers 11 bases. Losses at the gene ends were 9 bases for V and 0 bases for J; bases not matched to a gene: 6. Germline-derived CDR1 and CDR2 are LNHDA and SQIVND (reference sequence). The CDR3 has 16 amino acids. In DNA form, the CDR3 reads TGTGCCAGCTCTAGGACTAGCGGGCCGAACACCGGGGAGCTGTTTTTT. The encoded protein is CASSRTSGPNTGELFF. The variable domain in full, with the rest retrieved from reference TRBV19 and TRBJ2-2, is DGGITQSPKYLFRKEGQNVTLSCEQNLNHDAMYWYRQDPGQGLRLIYYSQIVNDFQKGDIAEGYSVSREKKESFPLTVTSAQKNPTAFYLCASSRTSGPNTGELFFGEGSRLTVL.

This clone was counted between two and nine times. The chain joins TRBV19 to TRBJ1-2; D gene ambiguous. Germline loops: CDR1 LNHDA, CDR2 SQIVND (reference sequence). V lost 5 bases to trimming and J lost 3 bases, with 13 bases between them. The CDR3 runs to 14 residues. The CDR3 region has the DNA TGTGCCAGTAGTGCCCGACTCAACCACTATGGCTACACCTTC. It specifies CASSARLNHYGYTF.

The J gene is TRBJ1-4, the V gene TRBV11-2; 11 bases are a match to TRBD1. This CDR3 comprises 18 residues. With V trimmed by 5 bases and J by 0 bases, 8 bases remained unmatched. Germline assignment: CDR1 SGHAT and CDR2 FQNNGV. The CDR3 bases are TGTGCCAGCAGCCAATACGGACAGGGGGCAACAACTAATGAAAAACTGTTTTTT. Translating it yields CASSQYGQGATTNEKLFF.

The rearrangement uses TRBV7-6 and TRBJ2-4, with 8 nucleotides matching TRBD1. Germline V gives CDR1 SGHVS, CDR2 FNYEAQ. Germline trimming cut 0 bases from V and 12 bases from J; bases unmatched to any gene: 7. The CDR3 is 14 residues long. CDR3: CASSLALDREHQYF. CDR3 in DNA: TGTGCCAGCAGCTTAGCTCTGGACAGGGAACATCAGTACTTC.

The rearrangement uses TRBV29-1 and TRBJ1-1; D unclear. The V gene's germline CDR1 is SQVTM and CDR2 ANQGSEA. This CDR3 is built from 11 residues. V gave up 3 bases and J gave up 8 bases, with 10 bases separating them. The CDR3 bases are TGCAGCGTTGAGAGGGTAGAAGAAGCTTTCTTT. This encodes CSVERVEEAFF.

The gene calls are TRBV7-2 and TRBJ2-3, with a tentative D call TRBD2 (5 bases). V was trimmed by 4 bases and J by 3 bases, leaving 17 bases between them. The CDR3 runs 16 residues. The V gene's germline CDR1 is SGHTA and CDR2 FQGNSA. CDR3 sequence (DNA): TGTGCCAGCAGCTCAGTAGGTCGGGGTGGGACAGATACGCAGTATTTT. Protein: CASSSVGRGGTDTQYF.

This chain uses TRBV6-1 with TRBJ1-4, with TRBD1 as a possible D gene (5 bases). The CDR3 totals 16 residues. The V gene's germline CDR1 is MNHNS and CDR2 SASEGT. V dropped 3 bases and J dropped 1 base, with 12 bases sitting between them. CDR3 nucleotides: TGTGCCAGCAGTGATTGGGGGGGGAGAACTAATGAAAAACTGTTTTTT. This encodes CASSDWGGRTNEKLFF.

The chain recombines TRBV3-1 (or the pseudogene TRBV3-2) with TRBJ1-1; TRBD1 matches 7 bases. J was trimmed by 4 bases and V by 5 bases; bases with no gene match: 7. Germline loops: CDR1 LGHDT, CDR2 YNNKEL (reference sequence). The CDR3 runs 14 residues. The CDR3 loop reads CASSYRQGSTEAFF. CDR3 coding DNA: TGTGCCAGCAGCTACCGACAGGGCTCCACTGAAGCTTTCTTT.

The chain has TRBV25-1 and TRBJ2-7, with D unresolved. V was shortened by 4 bases and J by 6 bases, with 7 bases between the two germline ends. Germline CDR1 is MGHDK and CDR2 is SYGVNS. This CDR3 spans 11 amino acids. In DNA, the CDR3 is TGTGCCAGCAGTGGTCTACGCGAGCAGTACTTC. The encoded protein is CASSGLREQYF.

This chain uses TRBV7-2 with TRBJ2-3; no clear D gene. The ends were cut back, 0 bases at V and 5 bases at J, with 6 bases in the middle. This CDR3 has 13 amino acids. CDR1 SGHTA and CDR2 FQGNSA come from the germline V gene. Here the CDR3 DNA reads TGTGCCAGCAGCTTAGCTTCCGGAGATACGCAGTATTTT. Translated, it gives CASSLASGDTQYF.

The chain employs TRBV6-5 and TRBJ2-3; TRBD1 matches 9 bases. Per germline, CDR1 MNHEY and CDR2 SVGAGI. CDR3 size: 15 residues. V shed 4 bases and J 4 bases; nucleotides not matched to a gene: 6. The CDR3 protein is CASSFGTGQADTQYF. CDR3 nucleotide sequence: TGTGCCAGCAGTTTCGGGACAGGGCAAGCAGATACGCAGTATTTT.

The chain has TRBV6-5 and TRBJ2-2, with TRBD1 identical over 7 bases. The germline gives CDR1 MNHEY, CDR2 SVGAGI. The ends lost 8 bases at V and 3 bases at J; junction bases unmatched: 6. This CDR3 is 14 amino acids long. The CDR3 DNA reads as TGTGCCAGCTCCACAGGGGCGGACACCGGGGAGCTGTTTTTT. As protein: CASSTGADTGELFF.

The rearrangement links TRBV2 to TRBJ2-5; no clear D gene. V lost 7 bases to trimming and J lost 4 bases, with 10 bases between them. Germline CDR1 is SNHLY and CDR2 is FYNNEI. The CDR3 has 12 residues. This CDR3 reads CASKVLAETQYF. The CDR3 nucleotides are TGTGCCAGCAAGGTTTTAGCAGAGACCCAGTACTTC.

The rearrangement links TRBV2 to TRBJ1-2; 7 nucleotides line up with TRBD1. This CDR3 spans 15 amino acids. V was pared by 6 bases and J by 5 bases, with 12 bases of the junction left unmatched. The germline V gene encodes CDR1 SNHLY and CDR2 FYNNEI. Here the CDR3 DNA reads TGTGCCAGCAGGCCTCCGACAGGGTCTGGGTATGGCTACACCTTC. Its translation: CASRPPTGSGYGYTF.

This clone was observed a few times. The J gene is TRBJ1-2, the V gene TRBV5-1; D is unresolved. The V gene lost 4 bases and the J gene lost 5 bases, with 12 bases spanning the gap. CDR3 length: 13 amino acids. Germline V gene data show CDR1 as SGHRS and CDR2 as YFSETQ. CDR3 region: CASSHTETYGYTF. The DNA of the CDR3 is TGCGCCAGCAGCCACACAGAAACTTATGGCTACACCTTC.

The rearrangement joins TRBV5-8 to TRBJ1-5, with 12 bases that match TRBD1. This CDR3 is 15 amino acids long. Germline values: CDR1 SGHTS, CDR2 YDEGEE. The junction had 4 bases not matched to a gene; V was cut back by 5 bases and J by 4 bases. CDR3 in amino acids: CASSRGQGANQPQHF. In DNA form, the CDR3 reads TGTGCCAGCAGTCGGGGACAGGGGGCGAATCAGCCCCAGCATTTT. The whole variable domain, filled in from reference TRBV5-8 and TRBJ1-5, reads EAGVTQSPTHLIKTRGQQATLRCSPISGHTSVYWYQQALGLGLQFLLWYDEGEERNRGNFPPRFSGRQFPNYSSELNVNALELEDSALYLCASSRGQGANQPQHFGDGTRLSIL.

The rearrangement joins TRBV19 to TRBJ1-5, with 7 bases lining up with TRBD1. The germline V gene encodes CDR1 LNHDA and CDR2 SQIVND (reference sequence). The CDR3 consists of 11 residues. Trimming took 4 bases from V and 12 from J; bases not matched to a gene: 3. The DNA for the CDR3 is TGTGCCAGTAGTACCGGGACAGACCAGCATTTT. Its translation is CASSTGTDQHF.

J is TRBJ2-5 and V is TRBV5-6, with TRBD1 identical over 9 bases. Germline V lookup: CDR1 SGHDT, CDR2 YYEEEE. The CDR3 sequence is 16 residues long. V gave up 0 bases and J gave up 6 bases; unmatched junction bases: 9. CDR3 bases: TGTGCCAGCAGCTTGGTCCCCGGGACAGGGTTGAAGACCCAGTACTTC. Translation: CASSLVPGTGLKTQYF. Full variable domain (missing parts from reference TRBV5-6 and TRBJ2-5): DAGVTQSPTHLIKTRGQQVTLRCSPKSGHDTVSWYQQALGQGPQFIFQYYEEEERQRGNFPDRFSGHQFPNYSSELNVNALLLGDSALYLCASSLVPGTGLKTQYFGPGTRLLVL.

The V gene is TRBV19, the J gene TRBJ2-3; 9 bases map to TRBD2. Germline V lookup: CDR1 LNHDA, CDR2 SQIVND (reference sequence). The CDR3 has 18 amino acids. V was clipped by 5 bases and J by 3 bases; unmatched bases: 15. In DNA, the CDR3 is TGTGCCAGTAGTCGACCACAAGGGGCGGGAGGGCCAACAGATACGCAGTATTTT. Translation: CASSRPQGAGGPTDTQYF.

This clone was recorded a few times. This chain joins TRBV5-4 and TRBJ2-5; maybe TRBD2 (5 bases). The CDR3 covers 16 residues. The V and J ends lost 2 bases and 4 bases respectively, with 18 bases between them. From germline, CDR1 is SGHNT and CDR2 YYREEE (reference sequence). Here the CDR3 DNA reads TGTGCCAGCAGCTTTCGGGCGGGCCACCTCCGAGAGACCCAGTACTTC. As protein: CASSFRAGHLRETQYF.

V usage is TRBV7-9 and J usage is TRBJ2-1; 7 bases map to TRBD2. The CDR3 spans 15 residues. J lost 6 bases, V lost 2 bases, and 7 bases had no gene match. CDR1 is SEHNR, CDR2 FQNEAQ, per germline (reference sequence). CDR3 in DNA: TGTGCCAGCAGCTTACGGGGGACTACGTTCAATGAGCAGTTCTTC. It translates to CASSLRGTTFNEQFF.

The V gene is TRBV5-1, the J gene TRBJ2-3, with 12 bases aligning to TRBD2. The CDR3 has 18 amino acids. CDR1 is SGHRS and CDR2 is YFSETQ in the germline V gene. V shed 3 bases, J shed 1 base, and the junction held 9 bases outside the gene matches. The CDR3 nucleotides read TGCGCCAGCAGCTCACCGCGCCTAGCGGGGGGGCGCACAGATACGCAGTATTTT. It translates to CASSSPRLAGGRTDTQYF.

This clone was found once. This sequence joins TRBV14 and TRBJ2-5; TRBD2 matches at 9 bases. Germline trimming cut 1 base from V and 1 base from J; bases unmatched to any gene: 7. The CDR3 consists of 17 residues. Germline values: CDR1 SGHDN, CDR2 FVKESK. In DNA, the CDR3 is TGTGCCAGCAGCCAAGGGCTCCTAGCGGGGACCCAAGAGACCCAGTACTTC. It specifies CASSQGLLAGTQETQYF.

The chain couples TRBV5-8 to TRBJ1-4; no definite D call. Germline V gene lookup returns CDR1 SGHTS and CDR2 YDEGEE. The V end was cut by 0 bases, the J end by 4 bases, with 16 bases between. CDR3 size: 17 residues. CDR3 nucleotide sequence: TGTGCCAGCAGCTTGGGTGCCGGGGTGGATCTTAATGAAAAACTGTTTTTT. Translated: CASSLGAGVDLNEKLFF.

V gene TRBV7-8 combines with J gene TRBJ2-1; TRBD1 is a possible D gene (6 bases). CDR1 and CDR2 from the germline V gene are SGHVS and FQNEAQ. V was trimmed by 0 bases and J by 7 bases, leaving 10 bases between them. The CDR3 loop spans 14 amino acids. The CDR3 loop reads CASSLAVTGNEQFF. CDR3 nucleotide sequence: TGTGCCAGCAGCTTAGCGGTGACAGGAAATGAGCAGTTCTTC.

V gene TRBV28 combines with J gene TRBJ1-2, with D possibly TRBD1 on 6 matching bases. The germline CDR1 and CDR2 sequences are MDHEN and SYDVKM. The CDR3 runs 14 residues. V was pared by 5 bases and J by 1 base, with 11 bases between. The CDR3 protein is CASSRTAHNYGYTF. CDR3 sequence (DNA): TGTGCCAGCAGTCGGACAGCCCATAACTATGGCTACACCTTC.

The rearrangement links TRBV7-2 to TRBJ2-2, with D possibly being TRBD1 (7 bases). Germline CDR1 is SGHTA and CDR2 is FQGNSA. Trimming left V 3 bases short and J 2 bases short, with 13 bases between. This CDR3 region has 16 residues. The CDR3 sequence: CASSFATGTNTGELFF. The CDR3, as DNA: TGTGCCAGCAGCTTCGCGACAGGGACTAACACCGGGGAGCTGTTTTTT. Using reference TRBV7-2 and TRBJ2-2 for the parts outside the CDR3, the full variable domain is GAGVSQSPSNKVTEKGKDVELRCDPISGHTALYWYRQSLGQGLEFLIYFQGNSAPDKSGLPSDRFSAERTGGSVSTLTIQRTQQEDSAVYLCASSFATGTNTGELFFGEGSRLTVL.